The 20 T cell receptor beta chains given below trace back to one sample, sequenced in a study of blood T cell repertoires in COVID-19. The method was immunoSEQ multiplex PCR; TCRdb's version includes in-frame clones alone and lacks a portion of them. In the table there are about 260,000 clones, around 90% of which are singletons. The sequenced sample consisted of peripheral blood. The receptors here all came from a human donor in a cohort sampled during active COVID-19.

The CDR3 sequence: CASSPSGGPSTDTQYF. CDR3 coding DNA: TGTGCCAGCTCACCTAGCGGGGGGCCTTCCACAGATACGCAGTATTTT. The chain joins TRBV18 to TRBJ2-3, with TRBD2 matching over 10 bases. Germline CDR1 and CDR2: KGHSH and LQKENI. The V segment lost 3 bases and the J segment 2 bases; nucleotides outside the gene matches: 5. This CDR3 has 16 amino acids.

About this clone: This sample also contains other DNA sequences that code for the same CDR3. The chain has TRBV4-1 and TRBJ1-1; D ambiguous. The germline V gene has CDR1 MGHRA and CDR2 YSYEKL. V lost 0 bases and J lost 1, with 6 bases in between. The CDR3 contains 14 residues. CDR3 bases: TGCGCCAGCAGCCAAGATACCGGGAACACTGAAGCTTTCTTT. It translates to CASSQDTGNTEAFF.

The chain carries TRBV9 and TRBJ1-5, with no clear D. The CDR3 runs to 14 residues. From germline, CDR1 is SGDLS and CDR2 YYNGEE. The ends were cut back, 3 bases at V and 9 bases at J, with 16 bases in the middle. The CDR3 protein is CASSAFQSTGPQHF. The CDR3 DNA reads TGTGCCAGCAGCGCCTTCCAGAGCACGGGGCCCCAGCATTTT.

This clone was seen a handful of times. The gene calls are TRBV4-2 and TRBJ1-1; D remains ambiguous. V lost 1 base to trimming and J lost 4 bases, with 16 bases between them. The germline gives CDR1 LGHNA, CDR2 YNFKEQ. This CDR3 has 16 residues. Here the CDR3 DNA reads TGTGCCAGCAGCCAAGGAGCCGGGGAGGGTGGCACTGAAGCTTTCTTT. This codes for CASSQGAGEGGTEAFF.

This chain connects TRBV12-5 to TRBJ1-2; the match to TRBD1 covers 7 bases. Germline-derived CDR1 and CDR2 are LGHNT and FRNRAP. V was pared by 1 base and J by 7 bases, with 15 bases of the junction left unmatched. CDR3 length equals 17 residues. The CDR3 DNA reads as TGTGCTAGTGGTTTGGCCGGACCGGGACAGATCGAGGGTGGCTACACCTTC. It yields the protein CASGLAGPGQIEGGYTF. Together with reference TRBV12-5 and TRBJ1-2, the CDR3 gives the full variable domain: DARVTQTPRHKVTEMGQEVTMRCQPILGHNTVFWYRQTMMQGLELLAYFRNRAPLDDSGMPKDRFSAEMPDATLATLKIQPSEPRDSAVYFCASGLAGPGQIEGGYTFGSGTRLTVV.

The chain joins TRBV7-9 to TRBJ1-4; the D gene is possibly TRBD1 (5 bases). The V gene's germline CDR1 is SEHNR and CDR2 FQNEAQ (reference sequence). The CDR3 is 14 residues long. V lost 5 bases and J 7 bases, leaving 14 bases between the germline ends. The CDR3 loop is CASSPGRGGEKLFF. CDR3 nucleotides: TGTGCCAGCAGCCCGGGGCGGGGCGGTGAAAAACTGTTTTTT. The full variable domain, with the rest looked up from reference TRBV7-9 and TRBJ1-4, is DTGVSQNPRHKITKRGQNVTFRCDPISEHNRLYWYRQTLGQGPEFLTYFQNEAQLEKSRLLSDRFSAERPKGSFSTLEIQRTEQGDSAMYLCASSPGRGGEKLFFGSGTQLSVL.

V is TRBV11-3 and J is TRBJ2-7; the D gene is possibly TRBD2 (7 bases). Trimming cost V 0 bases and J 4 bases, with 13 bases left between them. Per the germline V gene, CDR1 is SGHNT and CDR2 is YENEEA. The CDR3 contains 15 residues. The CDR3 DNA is TGTGCCAGCAGCTTAGACGGGGGGCGCATGTACGAGCAGTACTTC. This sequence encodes CASSLDGGRMYEQYF.

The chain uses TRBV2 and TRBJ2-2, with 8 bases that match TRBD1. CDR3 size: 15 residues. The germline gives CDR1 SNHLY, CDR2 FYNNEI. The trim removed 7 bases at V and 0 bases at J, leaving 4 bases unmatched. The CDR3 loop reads CASTDRGANTGELFF. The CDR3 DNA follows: TGTGCCAGCACCGACAGGGGCGCGAACACCGGGGAGCTGTTTTTT.

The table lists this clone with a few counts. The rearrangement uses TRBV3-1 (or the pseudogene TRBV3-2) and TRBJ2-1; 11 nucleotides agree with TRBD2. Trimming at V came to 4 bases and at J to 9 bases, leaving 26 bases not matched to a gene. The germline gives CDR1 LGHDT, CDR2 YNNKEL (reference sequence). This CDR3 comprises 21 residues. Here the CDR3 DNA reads TGTGCCAGCAGCCGCAAGTCAGGGGCTGTGAGGACTAGCGGGCCCCTCGGTGAGCAGTTCTTC. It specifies CASSRKSGAVRTSGPLGEQFF.

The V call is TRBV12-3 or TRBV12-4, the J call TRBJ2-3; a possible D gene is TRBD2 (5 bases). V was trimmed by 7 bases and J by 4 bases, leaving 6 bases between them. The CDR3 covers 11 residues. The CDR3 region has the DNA TGTGCCAGCAAACTAGCAGATACGCAGTATTTT. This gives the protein CASKLADTQYF.

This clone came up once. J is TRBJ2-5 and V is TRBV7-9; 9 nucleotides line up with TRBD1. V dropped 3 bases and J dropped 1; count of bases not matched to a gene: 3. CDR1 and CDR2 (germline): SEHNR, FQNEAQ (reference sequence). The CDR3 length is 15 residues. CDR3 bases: TGTGCCAGCAGCTTGGACAGGGGACCCCAAGAGACCCAGTACTTC. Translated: CASSLDRGPQETQYF.

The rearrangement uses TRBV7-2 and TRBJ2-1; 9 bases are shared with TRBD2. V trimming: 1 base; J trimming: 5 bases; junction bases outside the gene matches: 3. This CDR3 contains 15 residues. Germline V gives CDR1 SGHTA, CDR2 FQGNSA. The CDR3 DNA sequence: TGTGCCAGCAGCTTAGGTCTAGCGGGAAACAATGAGCAGTTCTTC. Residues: CASSLGLAGNNEQFF.

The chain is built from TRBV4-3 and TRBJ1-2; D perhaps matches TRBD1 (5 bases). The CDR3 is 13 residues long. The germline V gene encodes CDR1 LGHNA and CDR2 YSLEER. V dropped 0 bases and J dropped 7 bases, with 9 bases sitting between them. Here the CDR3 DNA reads TGCGCCAGCAGCCAAGATAGGGGAAGTGGCTACACCTTC. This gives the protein CASSQDRGSGYTF.

The CDR3 bases are TGTGCCAGCAGAACCACCGGGACTCCCGCTGAAGCTTTCTTT. Translating gives CASRTTGTPAEAFF. The J gene is TRBJ1-1, the V gene TRBV5-6, with D tentatively TRBD1 (5 bases). Trimming removed 5 bases from V and 6 bases from J, with 17 bases in between. The germline V gene encodes CDR1 SGHDT and CDR2 YYEEEE. This CDR3 is built from 14 residues.

CDR3 bases: TGTGCCAGCAGCACGGGGACAGGCTATGGCTACACCTTC. This translates into CASSTGTGYGYTF. The rearrangement links TRBV7-9 to TRBJ1-2; 8 bases agree with TRBD1. Unmatched junction bases numbered 3, after V lost 5 bases and J lost 4 bases. Germline V gives CDR1 SEHNR, CDR2 FQNEAQ (reference sequence). This CDR3 comprises 13 residues.

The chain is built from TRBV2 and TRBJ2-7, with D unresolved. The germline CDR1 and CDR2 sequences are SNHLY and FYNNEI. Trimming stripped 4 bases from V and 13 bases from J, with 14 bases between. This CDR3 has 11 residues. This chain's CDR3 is CASSGDSPLYF. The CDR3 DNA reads TGTGCCAGCAGTGGTGACTCACCTTTATACTTC.

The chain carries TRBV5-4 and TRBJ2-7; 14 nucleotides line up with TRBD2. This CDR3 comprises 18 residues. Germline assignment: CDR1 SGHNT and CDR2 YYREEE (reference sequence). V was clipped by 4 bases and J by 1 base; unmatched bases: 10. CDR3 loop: CASSLGLAGGGRSYEQYF. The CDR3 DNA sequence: TGTGCCAGCAGCCTAGGACTAGCGGGAGGTGGGAGGTCCTACGAGCAGTACTTC.

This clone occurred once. The CDR3 loop reads CAISEGGRWGYTF. CDR3 in DNA: TGTGCCATCAGTGAGGGAGGGAGGTGGGGCTACACCTTC. The chain joins TRBV10-3 to TRBJ1-2; no firm D call. The length of the CDR3 is 13 residues. Trimming removed 2 bases from V and 8 bases from J, with 12 bases in between. The V gene's germline CDR1 is ENHRY and CDR2 SYGVKD.

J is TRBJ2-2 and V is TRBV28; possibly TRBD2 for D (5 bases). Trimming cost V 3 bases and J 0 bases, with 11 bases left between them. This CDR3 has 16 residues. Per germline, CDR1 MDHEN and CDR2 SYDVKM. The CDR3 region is CASSLPQRTNTGELFF. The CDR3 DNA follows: TGTGCCAGCAGTTTGCCCCAGCGGACGAACACCGGGGAGCTGTTTTTT.

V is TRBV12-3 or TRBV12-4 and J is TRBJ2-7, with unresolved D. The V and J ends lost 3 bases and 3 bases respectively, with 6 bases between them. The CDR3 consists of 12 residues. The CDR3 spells CASSLFGYEQYF. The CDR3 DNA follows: TGTGCCAGCAGTTTGTTCGGCTACGAGCAGTACTTC.